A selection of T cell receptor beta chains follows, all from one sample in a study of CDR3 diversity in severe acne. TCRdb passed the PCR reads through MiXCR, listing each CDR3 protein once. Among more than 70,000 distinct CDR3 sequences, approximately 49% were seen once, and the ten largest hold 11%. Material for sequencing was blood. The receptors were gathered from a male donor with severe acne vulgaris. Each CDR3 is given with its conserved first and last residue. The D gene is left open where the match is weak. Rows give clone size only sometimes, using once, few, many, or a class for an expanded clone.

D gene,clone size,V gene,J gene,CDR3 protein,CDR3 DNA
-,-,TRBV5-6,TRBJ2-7,CASSWGRYEQYF,TGTGCCAGCAGCTGGGGGCGCTACGAGCAGTACTTC
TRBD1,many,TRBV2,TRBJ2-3,CASSYPGGTQYF,TGTGCCAGTAGTTACCCAGGGGGAACGCAGTATTTT
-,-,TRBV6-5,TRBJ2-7,CASDPGAGSYEQYF,TGTGCCAGCGACCCGGGCGCTGGATCCTACGAGCAGTACTTC
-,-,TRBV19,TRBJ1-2,CASRGYGDDYGYTF,TGTGCCAGTCGGGGATACGGGGACGACTATGGCTACACCTTC
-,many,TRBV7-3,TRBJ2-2,CASSLGKANTGELFF,TGTGCCAGCAGCTTAGGGAAGGCGAACACCGGGGAGCTGTTTTTT
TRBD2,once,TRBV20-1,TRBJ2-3,CSAGTSGRYSSTDTQYF,TGCAGTGCTGGGACTAGCGGGAGGTACTCTAGCACAGATACGCAGTATTTT
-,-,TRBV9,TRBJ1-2,CASSAPYRGGAYTF,TGTGCCAGCAGCGCGCCTTATCGGGGGGGAGCCTACACCTTC
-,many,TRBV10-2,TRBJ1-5,CASSDRGTGNQPQHF,TGCGCCAGCAGTGACCGAGGGACCGGCAATCAGCCCCAGCATTTT
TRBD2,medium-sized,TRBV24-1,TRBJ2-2,CATSARDYHRPRTGELFF,TGTGCCACCAGTGCCCGGGACTACCACAGGCCACGCACCGGGGAGCTGTTTTTT
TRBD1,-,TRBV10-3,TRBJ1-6,CASRGQGDYNSPLHF,TGTGCCAGCAGAGGACAGGGGGACTATAATTCACCCCTCCACTTT
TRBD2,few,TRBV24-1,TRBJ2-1,CASGLADYNEQFF,TGTGCCTCTGGACTAGCGGATTACAATGAGCAGTTCTTC
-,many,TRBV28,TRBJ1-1,CASSPSLMGTIPRF,TGTGCCAGCAGCCCTTCTCTTATGGGAACGATCCCACGCTTT
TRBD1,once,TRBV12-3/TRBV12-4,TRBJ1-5,CATRTGVSNQPQHF,TGTGCCACCCGGACAGGGGTTAGCAATCAGCCCCAGCATTTT
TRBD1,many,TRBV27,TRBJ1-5,CASSFGGGHQPQHF,TGTGCCAGCAGTTTTGGAGGGGGCCATCAGCCCCAGCATTTT
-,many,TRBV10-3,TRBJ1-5,CASAVSNQPQHF,TGTGCCAGCGCAGTTAGCAATCAGCCCCAGCATTTT
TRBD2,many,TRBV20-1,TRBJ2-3,CSASSAGSTDTQYF,TGCAGTGCTAGTTCAGCGGGGAGCACAGATACGCAGTATTTT
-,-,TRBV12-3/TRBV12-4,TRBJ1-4,CASMAATGTITEKLFF,TGTGCCAGCATGGCCGCCACCGGGACAATTACTGAAAAACTGTTTTTT
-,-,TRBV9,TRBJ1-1,CASSQSTSEPAFF,TGTGCCAGCAGCCAATCGACTTCCGAACCAGCTTTCTTT
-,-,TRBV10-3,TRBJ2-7,CAISETLAYEQHF,TGTGCCATCAGTGAAACCCTAGCCTACGAGCAGCACTTC
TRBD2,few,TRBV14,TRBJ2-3,CASSQGYIGTSGGTDTQYF,TGTGCCAGCAGCCAAGGATATATAGGGACTAGCGGGGGCACAGATACGCAGTATTTT
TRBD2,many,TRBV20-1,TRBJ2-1,CSAPTSEANEQFF,TGCAGTGCCCCCACTAGCGAAGCGAATGAGCAGTTCTTC
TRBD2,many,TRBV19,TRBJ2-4,CASRIAGAKNIQYF,TGTGCCAGCCGCATAGCGGGGGCCAAAAACATTCAGTACTTC
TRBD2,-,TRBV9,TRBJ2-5,CASSVRPLAGARETQYF,TGTGCCAGCAGCGTACGCCCCCTAGCGGGTGCCCGAGAGACCCAGTACTTC
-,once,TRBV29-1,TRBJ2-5,CSVEVPGFRETQYF,TGCAGCGTTGAAGTCCCGGGATTCAGGGAGACCCAGTACTTC
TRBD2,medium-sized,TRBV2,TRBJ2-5,CASSEDNAGGPQTQYF,TGTGCCAGCAGTGAGGACAATGCGGGAGGGCCACAGACCCAGTACTTC
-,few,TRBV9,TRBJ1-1,CASSVGWNTEAFF,TGTGCCAGCAGCGTAGGATGGAACACTGAAGCTTTCTTT
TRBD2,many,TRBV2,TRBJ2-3,CASRAGLATLQAQYF,TGTGCCAGCAGAGCGGGACTAGCGACTCTTCAAGCGCAGTATTTT
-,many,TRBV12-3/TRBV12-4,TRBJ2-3,CASSHDLGDTQYF,TGTGCCAGCAGTCACGACCTGGGAGATACGCAGTATTTT
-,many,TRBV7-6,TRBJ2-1,CASSLAGSGFAYNEQFF,TGTGCCAGCAGCTTAGCGGGGTCAGGGTTCGCCTACAATGAGCAGTTCTTC
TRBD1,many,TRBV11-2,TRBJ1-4,CASRTQGAFNEKLFF,TGTGCCAGCAGGACACAGGGGGCCTTTAATGAAAAACTGTTTTTT
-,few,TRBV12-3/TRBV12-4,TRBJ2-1,CASSLGRGQFF,TGTGCCAGCAGTTTAGGCAGGGGGCAGTTCTTC
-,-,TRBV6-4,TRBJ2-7,CASSYIGTTYEQYF,TGTGCCAGCAGTTACATCGGCACAACCTACGAGCAGTACTTC
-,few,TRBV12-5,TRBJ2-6,CASAGAAGANVLTF,TGTGCTAGTGCAGGGGCAGCTGGGGCCAACGTCCTGACTTTC
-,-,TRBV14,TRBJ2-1,CASSQDGYNEQFF,TGTGCCAGCAGCCAAGATGGTTACAATGAGCAGTTCTTC
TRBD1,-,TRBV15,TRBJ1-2,CATSDLGTGTRGYTF,TGTGCCACCAGCGACTTAGGGACAGGGACTAGAGGCTACACCTTC
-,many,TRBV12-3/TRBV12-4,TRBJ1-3,CASSFRNTIYF,TGTGCCAGCAGTTTTAGAAACACCATATATTTT
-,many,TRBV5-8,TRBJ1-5,CASSPGTDKGQPQHF,TGTGCCAGCAGCCCCGGGACGGATAAGGGACAGCCCCAGCATTTT
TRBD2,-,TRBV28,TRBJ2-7,CASRTSGRVHGQYF,TGTGCCAGCAGGACGAGCGGGAGGGTCCACGGGCAGTACTTC
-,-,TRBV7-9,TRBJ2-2,CASSFMDGETGELFF,TGTGCCAGCAGCTTTATGGACGGGGAAACCGGGGAGCTGTTTTTT
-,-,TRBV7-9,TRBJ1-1,CASSEVGIEAFF,TGTGCCAGCAGCGAGGTGGGCATTGAAGCTTTCTTT
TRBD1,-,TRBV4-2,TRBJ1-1,CASSPSSGGDSWTEAFF,TGTGCCAGCAGCCCATCTAGCGGAGGGGACAGTTGGACTGAAGCTTTCTTT
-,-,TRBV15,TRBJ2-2,CATSFPGELFF,TGTGCCACCAGCTTCCCCGGGGAGCTGTTTTTT
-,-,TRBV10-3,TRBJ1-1,CASSDLTANTEAFF,TGTGCCAGCAGTGACCTGACGGCGAACACTGAAGCTTTCTTT
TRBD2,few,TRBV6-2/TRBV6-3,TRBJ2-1,CASSFKREGWHNEQFF,TGTGCCAGCAGTTTCAAGCGGGAGGGGTGGCACAATGAGCAGTTCTTC
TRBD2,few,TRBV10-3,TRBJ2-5,CAISGTSGRTETQYF,TGTGCCATCAGTGGAACTAGCGGGAGGACAGAGACCCAGTACTTC
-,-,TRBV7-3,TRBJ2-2,CASSLGGVGGELFF,TGTGCCAGCAGCTTAGGAGGAGTCGGCGGGGAGCTGTTTTTT
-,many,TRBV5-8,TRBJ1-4,CASSLGGRGGTNEKLFF,TGTGCCAGCAGCTTGGGAGGCAGGGGAGGGACTAATGAAAAACTGTTTTTT
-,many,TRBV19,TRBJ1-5,CASSAQGGNQPQHF,TGTGCCAGTTCAGCCCAGGGTGGGAATCAGCCCCAGCATTTT
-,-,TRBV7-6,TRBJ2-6,CASSVRFRTTYSGANVLTF,TGTGCCAGCAGCGTTAGGTTCCGGACAACCTACTCTGGGGCCAACGTCCTGACTTTC
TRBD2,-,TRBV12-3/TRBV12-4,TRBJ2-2,CASSFGRATGELFF,TGTGCCAGCAGTTTCGGGAGGGCGACCGGGGAGCTGTTTTTT
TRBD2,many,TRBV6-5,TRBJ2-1,CASSWISGSYNEQFF,TGTGCCAGCAGTTGGATTAGCGGGAGCTACAATGAGCAGTTCTTC
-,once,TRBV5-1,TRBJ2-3,CASSWGGGGADTQYF,TGCGCCAGCAGCTGGGGGGGGGGGGGGGCGGATACGCAGTATTTT
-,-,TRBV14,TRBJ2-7,CASSLLGGVGASYEQYF,TGTGCCAGCAGCCTCCTCGGTGGGGTGGGTGCCTCCTACGAGCAGTACTTC
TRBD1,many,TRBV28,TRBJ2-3,CASSLRTGWADTQYF,TGTGCCAGCAGTCTTAGGACAGGGTGGGCAGATACGCAGTATTTT
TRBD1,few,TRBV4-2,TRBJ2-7,CASSQEEGQGSHEQYF,TGTGCCAGCAGCCAAGAAGAGGGACAGGGTTCCCACGAGCAGTACTTC